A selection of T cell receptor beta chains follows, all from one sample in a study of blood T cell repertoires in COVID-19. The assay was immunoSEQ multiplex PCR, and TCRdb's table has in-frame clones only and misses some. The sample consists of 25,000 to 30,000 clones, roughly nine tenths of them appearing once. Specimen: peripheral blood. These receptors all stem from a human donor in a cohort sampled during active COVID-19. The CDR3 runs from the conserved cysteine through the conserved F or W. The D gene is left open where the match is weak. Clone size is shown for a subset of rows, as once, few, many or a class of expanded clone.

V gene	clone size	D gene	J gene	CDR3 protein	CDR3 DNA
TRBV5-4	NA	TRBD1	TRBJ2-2	CASSLGQGTGELFF	TGTGCCAGCAGCTTGGGACAGGGGACCGGGGAGCTGTTTTTT
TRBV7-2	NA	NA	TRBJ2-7	CASSPHLSRVGPYEQYF	TGTGCCAGCAGCCCGCATTTAAGCAGGGTGGGCCCCTACGAGCAGTACTTC
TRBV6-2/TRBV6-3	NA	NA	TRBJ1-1	CASSYAGGTEAFF	TGTGCCAGCAGTTACGCGGGCGGCACTGAAGCTTTCTTT
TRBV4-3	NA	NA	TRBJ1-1	CASSQDLGGNTEAFF	TGCGCCAGCAGCCAAGATCTGGGGGGGAACACTGAAGCTTTCTTT
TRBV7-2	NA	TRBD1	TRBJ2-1	CASSLVQGASNEQFF	TGTGCCAGCAGCTTAGTGCAGGGGGCATCCAATGAGCAGTTCTTC
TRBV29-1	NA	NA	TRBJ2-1	CSVEDLALVQFF	TGCAGCGTTGAAGATCTCGCTCTAGTGCAGTTCTTC
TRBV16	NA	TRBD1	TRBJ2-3	CASSLQGPRTDTQYF	TGTGCCAGCAGCCTACAGGGGCCACGCACAGATACGCAGTATTTT
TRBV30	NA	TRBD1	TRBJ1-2	CAWSRSPSGTGLHYGYTF	TGTGCCTGGAGTAGGTCCCCTTCCGGGACAGGGCTTCACTATGGCTACACCTTC
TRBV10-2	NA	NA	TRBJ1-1	CASTGYRPEAFF	TGCGCCAGCACAGGATACCGTCCTGAAGCTTTCTTT
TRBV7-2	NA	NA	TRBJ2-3	CASSSTAGDTQYF	TGTGCCAGCAGTTCTACCGCGGGAGATACGCAGTATTTT
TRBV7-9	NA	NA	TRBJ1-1	CASSQEANTEAFF	TGTGCCAGCAGCCAAGAGGCCAACACTGAAGCTTTCTTT
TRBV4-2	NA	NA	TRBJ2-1	CASSQDRRYPYNEQFF	TGTGCCAGCAGCCAAGATCGGAGGTACCCCTACAATGAGCAGTTCTTC
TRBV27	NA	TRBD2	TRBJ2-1	CASSFPAGGINEQFF	TGTGCCAGCAGTTTTCCCGCGGGAGGGATCAATGAGCAGTTCTTC
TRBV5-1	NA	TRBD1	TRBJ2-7	CASSWTGASYEQYF	TGCGCCAGCAGCTGGACAGGGGCCTCCTACGAGCAGTACTTC
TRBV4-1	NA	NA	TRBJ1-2	CASSQISTGPYYGYTF	TGCGCCAGCAGCCAGATTTCGACAGGACCCTACTATGGCTACACCTTC
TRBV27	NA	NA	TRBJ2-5	CASSLRQQETQYF	TGTGCCAGCAGTTTAAGACAGCAAGAGACCCAGTACTTC
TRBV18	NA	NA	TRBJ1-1	CASSPGTPGVGTEAFF	TGTGCCAGCTCGCCTGGGACTCCCGGGGTTGGCACTGAAGCTTTCTTT
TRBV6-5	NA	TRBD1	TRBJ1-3	CASSSPGGPAGNTIYF	TGTGCCAGCAGTTCCCCAGGGGGTCCTGCTGGAAACACCATATATTTT
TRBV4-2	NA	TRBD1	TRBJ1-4	CASSQPGQGVEKLFF	TGTGCCAGCAGCCAACCGGGACAGGGGGTTGAAAAACTGTTTTTT
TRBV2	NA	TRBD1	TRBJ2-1	CARGQSNEQFF	TGTGCCAGGGGACAGAGCAATGAGCAGTTCTTC
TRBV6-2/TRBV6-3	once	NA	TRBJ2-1	CASSSREGWEQFF	TGTGCCAGCAGTTCTAGAGAGGGTTGGGAGCAGTTCTTC
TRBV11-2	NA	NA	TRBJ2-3	CASSLSGHLTDTQYF	TGTGCCAGCAGCTTATCGGGACACCTCACAGATACGCAGTATTTT
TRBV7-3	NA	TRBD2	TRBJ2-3	CASSLESSGVPGTDTQYF	TGTGCCAGCAGCTTAGAGTCTAGCGGGGTCCCTGGGACAGATACGCAGTATTTT
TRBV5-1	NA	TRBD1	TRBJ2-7	CASSLGDRGKEQYF	TGCGCCAGCAGCCTGGGCGACAGGGGGAAGGAGCAGTACTTC
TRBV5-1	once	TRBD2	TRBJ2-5	CASSTGLAGGKAETQYF	TGCGCCAGCAGCACCGGACTAGCGGGGGGCAAAGCAGAGACCCAGTACTTC
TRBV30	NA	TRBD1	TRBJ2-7	CAWSRDRGSLEQYF	TGTGCCTGGAGTAGGGACAGGGGCTCCCTCGAGCAGTACTTC
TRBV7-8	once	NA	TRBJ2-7	CASSLGGFYEQYF	TGTGCCAGCAGCTTAGGCGGATTCTACGAGCAGTACTTC
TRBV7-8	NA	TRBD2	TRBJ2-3	CASSLALGGGTDTQYF	TGTGCCAGCAGCTTAGCCTTGGGGGGGGGCACAGATACGCAGTATTTT
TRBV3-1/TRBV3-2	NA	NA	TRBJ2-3	CASSQTPSDRDTQYF	TGTGCCAGCAGCCAAACCCCCAGCGATCGGGATACGCAGTATTTT
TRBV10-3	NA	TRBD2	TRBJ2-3	CAITVGLARDTQYF	TGTGCCATCACCGTAGGACTAGCGCGAGATACGCAGTATTTT
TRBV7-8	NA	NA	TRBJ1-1	CASSLGARGNTEAFF	TGTGCCAGCAGCTTAGGGGCCAGGGGGAACACTGAAGCTTTCTTT
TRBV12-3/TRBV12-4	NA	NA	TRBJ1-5	CASSPRVSQPQHF	TGTGCCAGCAGTCCCAGGGTGAGTCAGCCCCAGCATTTT
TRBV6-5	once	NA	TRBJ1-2	CASSPRGWNGYTF	TGTGCCAGCAGTCCCCGGGGGTGGAATGGCTACACCTTC
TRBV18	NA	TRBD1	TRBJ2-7	CASSSDGTGVFREQYF	TGTGCCAGCTCATCGGACGGGACAGGGGTATTCAGGGAGCAGTACTTC
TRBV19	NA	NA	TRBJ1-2	CASSILGSLTDSGYTF	TGTGCCAGTAGTATACTCGGATCCTTAACTGACTCTGGCTACACCTTC
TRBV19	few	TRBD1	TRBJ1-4	CASSSGQGYQEKLFF	TGTGCCAGTAGCTCGGGACAGGGTTATCAGGAAAAACTGTTTTTT
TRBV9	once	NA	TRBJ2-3	CASSVGGAGPTDTQYF	TGTGCCAGCAGCGTAGGGGGCGCCGGCCCCACAGATACGCAGTATTTT
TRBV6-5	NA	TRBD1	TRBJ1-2	CASSRRQGRYGYTF	TGTGCCAGCAGTCGCAGACAGGGCCGCTATGGCTACACCTTC
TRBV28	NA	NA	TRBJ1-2	CASSLAGEGYTF	TGTGCCAGCAGTTTAGCAGGGGAAGGCTACACCTTC
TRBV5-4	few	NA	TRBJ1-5	CASSLYGQNNQPQHF	TGTGCCAGCAGCTTGTATGGCCAGAACAATCAGCCCCAGCATTTT
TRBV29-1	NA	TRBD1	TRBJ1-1	CSSGQGDIMNTEAFF	TGCAGCTCGGGACAGGGAGATATTATGAACACTGAAGCTTTCTTT
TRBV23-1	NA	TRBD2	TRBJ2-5	CASSQVASGDQETQYF	TGCGCCAGCAGTCAAGTGGCTAGCGGGGACCAAGAGACCCAGTACTTC
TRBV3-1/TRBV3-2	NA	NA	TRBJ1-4	CASSQDRGGLNEKLFF	TGTGCCAGCAGCCAAGATCGAGGAGGACTGAATGAAAAACTGTTTTTT
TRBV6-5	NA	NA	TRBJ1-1	CASSYPGRGGPEAFF	TGTGCCAGCAGTTACCCGGGAAGGGGGGGCCCTGAAGCTTTCTTT
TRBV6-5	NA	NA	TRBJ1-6	CASSYLSRGSPLHF	TGTGCCAGCAGTTACCTGTCAAGGGGTTCACCCCTCCACTTT
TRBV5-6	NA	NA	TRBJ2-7	CASRNQGGQLLSYEQYF	TGTGCCAGCAGGAATCAGGGGGGCCAACTTCTCTCCTACGAGCAGTACTTC
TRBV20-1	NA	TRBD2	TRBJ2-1	CSASGTSGVHEQFF	TGCAGTGCTAGTGGGACTAGCGGGGTCCATGAGCAGTTCTTC
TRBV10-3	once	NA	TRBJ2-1	CASEVAGSRGQFF	TGTGCCTCGGAGGTCGCGGGTTCCCGGGGGCAGTTCTTC
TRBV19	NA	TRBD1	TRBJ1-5	CATTPPGRGDNQPQHF	TGTGCCACCACACCCCCGGGCAGGGGGGACAATCAGCCCCAGCATTTT
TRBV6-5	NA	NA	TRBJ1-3	CASSPVSGNTIYF	TGTGCCAGCAGTCCCGTCTCTGGAAACACCATATATTTT
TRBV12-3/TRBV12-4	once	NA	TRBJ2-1	CASSWTPQAEQFF	TGTGCCAGCAGTTGGACACCCCAGGCTGAGCAGTTCTTC